This T cell receptor (beta chain) was found in a study of T cells in Graves' hyperthyroidism and ophthalmopathy. There were TCR beta CDR3 regions amplified from RNA transcripts. TCR CDR3 regions were first amplified by RT-PCR with HTBI primers. TCRdb reanalysed the multiplex PCR reads using MiXCR and keeps one entry per CDR3 protein. The sample contains 300,000 to 400,000 distinct CDR3 sequences, about 13% of which appear only once. V dropped 0 bases and J dropped 3 bases, with 12 bases sitting between them. Looked up from germline, CDR1 is SGDLS and CDR2 is YYNGEE. CDR3 length: 15 amino acids. This clonotype has a handful of counts.

The genes are TRBV9 and TRBJ1-1; D possibly corresponds to TRBD1 (6 bases). What was sequenced was blood. The clonotype originates from a woman under 30 with Graves' hyperthyroidism. Here the CDR3 reads CASSVGGGLDTEAFF. CDR3 in DNA: TGTGCCAGCAGCGTAGGGGGGGGGCTTGACACTGAAGCTTTCTTT.